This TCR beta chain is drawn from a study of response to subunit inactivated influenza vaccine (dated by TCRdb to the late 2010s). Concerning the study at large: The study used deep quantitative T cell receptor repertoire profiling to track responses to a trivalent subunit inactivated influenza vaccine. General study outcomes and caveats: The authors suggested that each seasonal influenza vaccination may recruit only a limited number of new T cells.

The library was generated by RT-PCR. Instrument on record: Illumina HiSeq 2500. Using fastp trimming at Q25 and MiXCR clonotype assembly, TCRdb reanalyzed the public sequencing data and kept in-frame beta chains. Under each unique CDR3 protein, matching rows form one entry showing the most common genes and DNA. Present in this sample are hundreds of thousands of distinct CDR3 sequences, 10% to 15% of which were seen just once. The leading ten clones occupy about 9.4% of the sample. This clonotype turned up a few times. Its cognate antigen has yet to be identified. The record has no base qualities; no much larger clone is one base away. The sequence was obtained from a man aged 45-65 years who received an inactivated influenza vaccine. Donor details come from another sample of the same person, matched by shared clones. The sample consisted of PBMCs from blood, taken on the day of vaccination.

In nucleotides, the sequence is TGCGCCAGCAGCTTGTCATCGCAGACACTTCCGAGCTCCTATAATTCACCCCTCCACTTT. This sequence encodes CASSLSSQTLPSSYNSPLHF. The chain is assembled from TRBV5-1 and TRBJ1-6, with the D gene too uncertain to name. The CDR3 covers 20 residues, taking in both the cysteine and the phenylalanine. Of all the DNA, just the CDR3 is kept, 60 bases in frame from base 1. Deletion took 1 base off V and 0 bases off J, with a span of 20 bases between the germline ends. CDR1 is given as SGHRS and CDR2 as YFSETQ, both from the germline V gene.